The 9 T cell receptor beta chains in this list originate from one sample, sequenced in a study of cytomegalovirus exposure and HLA in healthy donors. Vbeta (60) and Jbeta (13) primers were used in the PCR. Produced via immunoSEQ multiplex PCR; TCRdb's table is partial and in-frame only. Of about 160,000 clones in the sample, about 77% were seen once. The sequenced material came from PBMCs. The receptors were sampled from a woman in her 50s in good health and CMV-seronegative.

This chain joins TRBV27 and TRBJ1-3; D call uncertain. V was trimmed by 8 bases and J by 3 bases, leaving 11 bases between them. This CDR3 spans 13 amino acids. Germline CDR1 MNHEY, CDR2 SMNVEV (reference sequence). Here the CDR3 DNA reads TGTGCCAGCTCCTCTTTGCGTGGAAACACCATATATTTT. It specifies CASSSLRGNTIYF.

The sample holds one count of this clone. This chain connects TRBV11-3 to TRBJ2-7, with D maybe TRBD1 (6 bases). Trimming left V 2 bases short and J 5 bases short, with 16 bases between. This CDR3 is 15 amino acids long. Looked up from germline, CDR1 is SGHNT and CDR2 is YENEEA. CDR3 DNA sequence: TGTGCCAGCAGCTTACAGGGGAAGGCAGTGAACGAGCAGTACTTC. Amino acids: CASSLQGKAVNEQYF.

A single count supports this clone. This chain joins TRBV7-2 and TRBJ2-1, with 7 bases identical to TRBD1. The germline V gene has CDR1 SGHTA and CDR2 FQGNSA. This CDR3 is 13 amino acids long. Trimming took 7 bases from V and 6 from J; bases not matched to a gene: 6. CDR3 sequence: CASTPYRGNEQFF. The CDR3, as DNA: TGTGCCAGCACCCCATACAGGGGCAATGAGCAGTTCTTC.

The CDR3 reads CASRPTGVETQYF. For the CDR3, the DNA is TGTGCCAGCAGACCGACAGGGGTGGAGACCCAGTACTTC. The chain has TRBV2 and TRBJ2-5; 8 bases fit TRBD1. V lost 6 bases to trimming and J lost 5 bases; unmatched junction nucleotides: 5. This CDR3 has 13 amino acids. Germline V gene data show CDR1 as SNHLY and CDR2 as FYNNEI.

The rearrangement links TRBV19 to TRBJ1-2; D remains unclear. V lost 0 bases and J 4 bases, leaving 6 bases between the germline ends. The CDR3 contains 13 residues. Germline V CDR1 and CDR2: LNHDA, SQIVND (reference sequence). This CDR3 reads CASSIEAGYGYTF. The CDR3 nucleotides read TGTGCCAGTAGTATAGAGGCAGGCTATGGCTACACCTTC.

The rearrangement joins TRBV28 to TRBJ1-1; no definite D call. CDR3 length: 16 amino acids. With 4 bases removed from V and 0 bases from J, the gap between germline ends came to 15 bases. From germline, CDR1 is MDHEN and CDR2 SYDVKM. As DNA, the CDR3 is TGTGCCAGCAGTTGGGCTCGTTGGTCCATGAACACTGAAGCTTTCTTT. It translates to CASSWARWSMNTEAFF.

The chain recombines TRBV9 with TRBJ1-1, with 9 bases identical to TRBD1. Germline lookup yields CDR1 SGDLS and CDR2 YYNGEE. The CDR3 is made up of 13 amino acids. The junction had 3 bases not matched to a gene; V was cut back by 4 bases and J by 5 bases. CDR3: CASSPGTGTEAFF. The DNA for the CDR3 is TGTGCCAGCAGCCCAGGGACAGGGACTGAAGCTTTCTTT.

The chain links TRBV28 to TRBJ2-2; 12 positions match TRBD2. Germline V lookup: CDR1 MDHEN, CDR2 SYDVKM. There are 17 residues in the CDR3. V lost 2 bases and J lost 8; bases outside the gene matches: 9. The CDR3 coding sequence is TGTGCCAGCAGTTTAGGTTTCAGAGGACTAGCGGGAGGGGAGCTGTTTTTT. Residues: CASSLGFRGLAGGELFF.

The gene calls are TRBV28 and TRBJ1-2; TRBD1 is a possible D gene (6 bases). Germline CDR1 MDHEN, CDR2 SYDVKM. V gave up 8 bases and J gave up 6 bases, with 22 bases separating them. The CDR3 extends over 15 amino acids. CDR3 DNA: TGTGCCAGCCGGTTTCCCCCCCCCACAGGGAATGGCTACACCTTC. It specifies CASRFPPPTGNGYTF.